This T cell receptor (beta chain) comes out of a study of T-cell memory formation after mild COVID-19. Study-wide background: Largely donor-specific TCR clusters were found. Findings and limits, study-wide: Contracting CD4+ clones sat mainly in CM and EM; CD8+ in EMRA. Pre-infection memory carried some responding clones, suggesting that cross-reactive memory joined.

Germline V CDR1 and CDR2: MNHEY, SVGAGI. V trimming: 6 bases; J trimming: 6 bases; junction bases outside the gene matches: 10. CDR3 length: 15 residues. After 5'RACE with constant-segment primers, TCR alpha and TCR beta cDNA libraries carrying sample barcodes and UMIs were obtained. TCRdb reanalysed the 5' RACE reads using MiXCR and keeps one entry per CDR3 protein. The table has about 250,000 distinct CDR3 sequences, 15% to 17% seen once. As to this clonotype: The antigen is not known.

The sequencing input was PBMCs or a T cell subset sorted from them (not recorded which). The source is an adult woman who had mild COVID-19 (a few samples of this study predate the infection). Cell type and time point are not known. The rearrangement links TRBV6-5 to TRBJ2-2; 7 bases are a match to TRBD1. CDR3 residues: CASSRGQSVAGELFF. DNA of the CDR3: TGTGCCAGCAGCCGGGGACAGAGTGTGGCCGGGGAGCTGTTTTTT.